These 11 T cell receptor beta chains share one sample of origin, sequenced in a study of T cell responses to AZD1222 COVID-19 vaccine. Repertoires were generated with immunoSEQ multiplex PCR, while TCRdb's copy carries only in-frame clones and drops some. This table holds about 81,000 clones, less than 95% found once. Material: peripheral blood, obtained 28 days after the second AZD1222 dose. The receptors were sampled from an adult who received the AZD1222 COVID-19 vaccine.

This chain uses TRBV7-6 with TRBJ1-3; D perhaps matches TRBD1 (5 bases). The germline gives CDR1 SGHVS, CDR2 FNYEAQ. The V gene lost 3 bases and the J gene lost 2 bases, with 5 bases spanning the gap. The CDR3 has 13 amino acids. CDR3 DNA sequence: TGTGCCAGCAGCTTGACAGCTGGAAACACCATATATTTT. Translating it yields CASSLTAGNTIYF.

V usage is TRBV9 and J usage is TRBJ2-1; 10 bases match TRBD1. Looked up from germline, CDR1 is SGDLS and CDR2 is YYNGEE. This CDR3 spans 15 amino acids. The V segment lost 3 bases and the J segment 9 bases; nucleotides outside the gene matches: 9. Written as DNA, the CDR3 is TGTGCCAGCAGCGCACCGGGACAGGGGCGAGGTGAGCAGTTCTTC. Amino acids: CASSAPGQGRGEQFF. Full variable domain (missing parts from reference TRBV9 and TRBJ2-1): DSGVTQTPKHLITATGQRVTLRCSPRSGDLSVYWYQQSLDQGLQFLIQYYNGEERAKGNILERFSAQQFPDLHSELNLSSLELGDSALYFCASSAPGQGRGEQFFGPGTRLTVL.

This rearrangement joins TRBV24-1 to TRBJ1-1; D is perhaps TRBD1 (5 bases). Trimming pared 8 bases from V and 2 bases from J, leaving 11 bases between. The CDR3 has 13 amino acids. Germline CDR1 is KGHDR and CDR2 is SFDVKD. CDR3 amino acids: CATKTAGNTEAFF. The CDR3 bases are TGTGCCACCAAGACAGCCGGTAACACTGAAGCTTTCTTT.

J is TRBJ2-6 and V is TRBV4-1; 8 nucleotides match TRBD2. Germline loops: CDR1 MGHRA, CDR2 YSYEKL. This CDR3 has 19 amino acids. The V gene end was trimmed by 4 bases and the J gene end by 2 bases; junction bases not matched to a gene: 13. The CDR3 spells CASSPQGWGLGTGANVLTF. The CDR3 nucleotides are TGCGCCAGCAGCCCCCAGGGGTGGGGACTAGGCACTGGGGCCAACGTCCTGACTTTC.

The chain combines TRBV4-1 with TRBJ1-2, with D perhaps TRBD1 (5 bases). Germline loops: CDR1 MGHRA, CDR2 YSYEKL. The V and J ends lost 4 bases and 4 bases respectively, with 19 bases between them. The CDR3 runs to 16 residues. The CDR3 DNA reads TGCGCCAGCAGCCCCGCCAGGGCGTATCTCAGCTATGGCTACACCTTC. It yields the protein CASSPARAYLSYGYTF.

This clone was observed a single time. The J gene is TRBJ1-1, the V gene TRBV30; D perhaps matches TRBD1 (6 bases). Trimming removed 3 bases at V and 4 bases at J, with 12 bases between. Germline V gives CDR1 GTSNPN, CDR2 SVGIG (reference sequence). The length of the CDR3 is 13 residues. The CDR3 region has the DNA TGTGCCTGGAGGGGGAACAGGGCCACTGAAGCTTTCTTT. It yields the protein CAWRGNRATEAFF.

This rearrangement joins TRBV7-9 to TRBJ2-3; the D gene could be TRBD1 or TRBD2 (5 bases each). Germline V CDR1 and CDR2: SEHNR, FQNEAQ (reference sequence). Trimming pared 8 bases from V and 0 bases from J, leaving 12 bases between. The CDR3 spans 14 residues. The CDR3, as DNA: TGTGCCAGCGGCCCCCGGGACAGCACAGATACGCAGTATTTT. As protein: CASGPRDSTDTQYF.

J is TRBJ1-4 and V is TRBV7-2; no clear D gene. CDR1 is SGHTA, CDR2 FQGNSA, per germline. Trimming removed 5 bases from V and 6 bases from J, with 16 bases in between. The CDR3 extends over 15 amino acids. CDR3 region: CASSLGGVPDEKLFF. The CDR3 region has the DNA TGTGCCAGCAGCCTAGGAGGTGTGCCAGATGAAAAACTGTTTTTT.

The J gene is TRBJ2-7, the V gene TRBV5-1; TRBD1 matches 7 bases. The CDR3 extends over 15 amino acids. Germline CDR1 is SGHRS and CDR2 is YFSETQ. V lost 4 bases, J lost 0 bases, and 7 bases stayed unmatched. The CDR3 reads CASSQPDRNSYEQYF. The CDR3 bases are TGCGCCAGCAGCCAACCGGACAGGAACTCCTACGAGCAGTACTTC.

This chain links TRBV28 with TRBJ2-1, with TRBD1 identical over 12 bases. Germline V gene sequence: CDR1 MDHEN, CDR2 SYDVKM. This CDR3 has 15 amino acids. V shed 4 bases, J shed 6 bases, and the junction held 4 bases outside the gene matches. CDR3 region: CASSSGQGAINEQFF. DNA of the CDR3: TGTGCCAGCAGTTCGGGACAGGGGGCTATCAATGAGCAGTTCTTC.

The rearrangement joins TRBV19 to TRBJ1-1; 8 positions agree with TRBD1. The junction had 5 bases not matched to a gene; V was cut back by 5 bases and J by 0 bases. Germline V gene data show CDR1 as LNHDA and CDR2 as SQIVND (reference sequence). This CDR3 is built from 15 residues. CDR3 bases: TGTGCCAGTAGTCCAAGACAGGGGATGAACACTGAAGCTTTCTTT. Translated, it gives CASSPRQGMNTEAFF.